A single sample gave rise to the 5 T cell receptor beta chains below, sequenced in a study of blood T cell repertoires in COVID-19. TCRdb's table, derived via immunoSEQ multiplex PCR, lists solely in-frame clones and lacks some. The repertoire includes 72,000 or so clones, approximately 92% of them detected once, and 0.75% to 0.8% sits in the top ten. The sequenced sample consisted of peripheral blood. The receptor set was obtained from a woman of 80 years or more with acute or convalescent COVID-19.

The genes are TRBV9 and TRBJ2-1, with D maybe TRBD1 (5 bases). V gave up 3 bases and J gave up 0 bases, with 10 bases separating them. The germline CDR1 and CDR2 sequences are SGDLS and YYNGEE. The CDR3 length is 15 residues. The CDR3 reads CASSARQSSYNEQFF. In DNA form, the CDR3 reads TGTGCCAGCAGCGCCCGACAGAGCTCCTACAATGAGCAGTTCTTC.

The CDR3 DNA reads TGTGCCAGCAGCGAGAGAGGCCGACAGGGAGTGAACACTGAAGCTTTCTTT. It yields the protein CASSERGRQGVNTEAFF. The V and J genes are TRBV9 and TRBJ1-1, with 7 bases matching TRBD1. Per germline, CDR1 SGDLS and CDR2 YYNGEE. Germline trimming cut 3 bases from V and 0 bases from J; bases unmatched to any gene: 11. CDR3 length: 17 amino acids. The full variable domain, its missing parts supplied by reference TRBV9 and TRBJ1-1, is DSGVTQTPKHLITATGQRVTLRCSPRSGDLSVYWYQQSLDQGLQFLIQYYNGEERAKGNILERFSAQQFPDLHSELNLSSLELGDSALYFCASSERGRQGVNTEAFFGQGTRLTVV.

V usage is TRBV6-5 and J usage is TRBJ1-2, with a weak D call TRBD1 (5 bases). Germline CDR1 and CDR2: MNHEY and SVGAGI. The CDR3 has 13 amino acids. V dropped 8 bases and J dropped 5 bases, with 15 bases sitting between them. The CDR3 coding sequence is TGTGCCAGCCAGCAGGCGGAGGGGTATGGCTACACCTTC. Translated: CASQQAEGYGYTF.

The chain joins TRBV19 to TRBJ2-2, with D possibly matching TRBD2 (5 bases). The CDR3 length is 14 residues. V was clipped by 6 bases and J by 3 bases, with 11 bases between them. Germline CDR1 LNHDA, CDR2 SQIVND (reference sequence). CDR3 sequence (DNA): TGTGCCAGTAGATCCGGGGAATACACCGGGGAGCTGTTTTTT. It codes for CASRSGEYTGELFF.

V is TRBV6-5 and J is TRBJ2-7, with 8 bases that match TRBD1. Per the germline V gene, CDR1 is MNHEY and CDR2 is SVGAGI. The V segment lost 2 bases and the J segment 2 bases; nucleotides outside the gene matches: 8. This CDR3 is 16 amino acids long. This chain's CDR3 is CASSYGGTGVAYEQYF. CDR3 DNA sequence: TGTGCCAGCAGTTACGGAGGGACAGGCGTTGCCTACGAGCAGTACTTC.